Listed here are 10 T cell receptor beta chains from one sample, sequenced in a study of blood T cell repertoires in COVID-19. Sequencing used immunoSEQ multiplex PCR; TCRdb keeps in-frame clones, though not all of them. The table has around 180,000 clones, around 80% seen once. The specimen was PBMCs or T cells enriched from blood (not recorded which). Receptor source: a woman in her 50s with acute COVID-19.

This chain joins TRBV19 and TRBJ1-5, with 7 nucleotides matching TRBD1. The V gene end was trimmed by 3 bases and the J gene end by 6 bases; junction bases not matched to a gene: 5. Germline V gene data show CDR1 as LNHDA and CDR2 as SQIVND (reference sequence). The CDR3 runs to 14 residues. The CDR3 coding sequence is TGTGCCAGTAGTATTGCAGGGGGAGGTCAGCCCCAGCATTTT. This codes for CASSIAGGGQPQHF.

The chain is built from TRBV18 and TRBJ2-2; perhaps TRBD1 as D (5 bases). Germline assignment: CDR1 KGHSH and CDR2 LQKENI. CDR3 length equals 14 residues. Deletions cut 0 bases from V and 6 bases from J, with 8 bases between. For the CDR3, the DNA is TGTGCCAGCTCACCACCCCAGGGCTCCGGGGAGCTGTTTTTT. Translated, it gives CASSPPQGSGELFF.

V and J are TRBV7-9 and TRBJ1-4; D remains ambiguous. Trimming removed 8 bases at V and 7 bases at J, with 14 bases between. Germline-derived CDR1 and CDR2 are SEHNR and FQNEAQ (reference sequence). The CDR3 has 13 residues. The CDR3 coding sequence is TGTGCCAGCTCCCCCAACAGTGGTGAAAAACTGTTTTTT. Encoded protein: CASSPNSGEKLFF.

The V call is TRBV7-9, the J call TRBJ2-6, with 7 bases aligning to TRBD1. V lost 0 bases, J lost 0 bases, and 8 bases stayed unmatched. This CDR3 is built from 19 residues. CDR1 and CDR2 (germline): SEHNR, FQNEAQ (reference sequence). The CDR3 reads CASSLAKGANPSGANVLTF. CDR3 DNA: TGTGCCAGCAGCTTAGCGAAGGGGGCGAACCCCTCTGGGGCCAACGTCCTGACTTTC.

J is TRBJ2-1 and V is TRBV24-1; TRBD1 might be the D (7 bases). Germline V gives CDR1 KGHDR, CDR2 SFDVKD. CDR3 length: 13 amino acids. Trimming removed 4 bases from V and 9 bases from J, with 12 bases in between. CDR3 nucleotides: TGTGCCACCAGTGAGGGGGGACAGATTGAGCAGTTCTTC. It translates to CATSEGGQIEQFF.

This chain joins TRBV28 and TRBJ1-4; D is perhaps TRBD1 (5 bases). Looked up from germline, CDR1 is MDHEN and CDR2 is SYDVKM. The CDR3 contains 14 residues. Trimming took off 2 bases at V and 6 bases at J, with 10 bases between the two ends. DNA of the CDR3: TGTGCCAGCAGTTTAGGGCCAGGGCATGAAAAACTGTTTTTT. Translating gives CASSLGPGHEKLFF.

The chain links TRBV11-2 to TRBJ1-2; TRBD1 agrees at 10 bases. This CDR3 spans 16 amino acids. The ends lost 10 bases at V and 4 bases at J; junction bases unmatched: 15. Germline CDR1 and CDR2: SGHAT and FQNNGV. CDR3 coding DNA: TGTGCCACCCCGAGGTCGAGGGGGACAGGGGCCTATGGCTACACCTTC. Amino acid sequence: CATPRSRGTGAYGYTF.

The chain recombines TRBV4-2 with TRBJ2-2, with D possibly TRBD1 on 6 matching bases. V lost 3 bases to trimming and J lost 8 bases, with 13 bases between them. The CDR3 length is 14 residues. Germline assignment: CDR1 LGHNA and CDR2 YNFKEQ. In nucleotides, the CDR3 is TGTGCCAGCAGCCACAACGTGGGGGCGGGGGAGCTGTTTTTT. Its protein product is CASSHNVGAGELFF.

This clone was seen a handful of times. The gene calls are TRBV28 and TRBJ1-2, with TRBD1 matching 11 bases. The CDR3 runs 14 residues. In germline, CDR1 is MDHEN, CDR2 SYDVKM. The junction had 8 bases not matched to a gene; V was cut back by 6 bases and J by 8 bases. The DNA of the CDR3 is TGTGCCAGCAGGCCCGGGACAGGGGGTGGCGGCTACACCTTC. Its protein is CASRPGTGGGGYTF.

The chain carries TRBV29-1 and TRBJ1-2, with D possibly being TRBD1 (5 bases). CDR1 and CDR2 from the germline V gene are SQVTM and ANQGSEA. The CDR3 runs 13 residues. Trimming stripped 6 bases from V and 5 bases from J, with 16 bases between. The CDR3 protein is CSVQRGDLYGYTF. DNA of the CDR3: TGCAGCGTCCAGCGGGGGGACCTTTATGGCTACACCTTC.